A single sample gave rise to the 9 T cell receptor beta chains below, sequenced in a study of blood T cell repertoires in COVID-19. The protocol was immunoSEQ multiplex PCR, while the TCRdb copy is restricted to in-frame clones and leaves out a portion. The table includes roughly 380,000 clones, around nine tenths detected once. Sequencing was performed on PBMCs or T cells enriched from blood (not recorded which). These receptors were taken from a woman in her thirties who had been exposed to COVID-19.

V and J are TRBV6-5 and TRBJ2-7; TRBD2 is a possible D gene (6 bases). This CDR3 is built from 14 residues. Per germline, CDR1 MNHEY and CDR2 SVGAGI. V lost 2 bases and J 3 bases, leaving 11 bases between the germline ends. CDR3 region: CASSYAAGLYEQYF. CDR3 bases: TGTGCCAGCAGTTACGCAGCGGGCCTCTACGAGCAGTACTTC.

The V call is TRBV7-9, the J call TRBJ1-2; 7 bases line up with TRBD1. The CDR3 has 13 amino acids. The ends lost 1 base at V and 6 bases at J; junction bases unmatched: 2. The germline gives CDR1 SEHNR, CDR2 FQNEAQ (reference sequence). The CDR3 DNA reads TGTGCCAGCAGCTTAGGGCAGGGGGATGGCTACACCTTC. The encoded protein is CASSLGQGDGYTF.

The chain combines TRBV10-3 with TRBJ1-2; 8 nucleotides match TRBD1. Germline V CDR1 and CDR2: ENHRY, SYGVKD. CDR3 length equals 17 residues. V dropped 6 bases and J dropped 3; count of bases not matched to a gene: 15. The CDR3 sequence: CAIRARLVQGVDYGYTF. In DNA, the CDR3 is TGTGCCATCAGGGCGAGGCTGGTACAGGGGGTAGACTATGGCTACACCTTC.

Written as DNA, the CDR3 is TGTGCCAGCTCACCACCTCACAGGCGGTGGGCTGAAGCTTTCTTT. Its protein is CASSPPHRRWAEAFF. The chain is built from TRBV18 and TRBJ1-1; perhaps TRBD1 as D (5 bases). Germline CDR1 KGHSH, CDR2 LQKENI. V was shortened by 0 bases and J by 6 bases, with 14 bases between the two germline ends. This CDR3 comprises 15 residues.

The V call is TRBV2, the J call TRBJ2-2, with 8 bases aligning to TRBD2. The CDR3 spans 13 residues. Germline CDR1 reads SNHLY; CDR2 reads FYNNEI. After removal of 7 bases from V and 6 bases from J, the junction contained 4 bases not matched to a gene. DNA of the CDR3: TGTGCCAGCACGAAAGCGGGAGCCGGGGAGCTGTTTTTT. This gives the protein CASTKAGAGELFF.

The chain is built from TRBV28 and TRBJ1-6; D call uncertain. The V end was cut by 5 bases, the J end by 10 bases, with 9 bases between. The CDR3 length is 12 residues. Germline V gene sequence: CDR1 MDHEN, CDR2 SYDVKM. CDR3 sequence: CASSGGDSPLHF. The CDR3 DNA reads TGTGCCAGCAGTGGCGGTGACTCACCCCTCCACTTT.

This clone was seen once. The chain carries TRBV9 and TRBJ2-1; 16 bases are a match to TRBD2. The ends lost 0 bases at V and 10 bases at J; junction bases unmatched: 7. The length of the CDR3 is 17 residues. Germline values: CDR1 SGDLS, CDR2 YYNGEE. The CDR3 DNA follows: TGTGCCAGCAGCGTAGGGGGGACTAGCGGGAGGGCTAGCGAGCAGTTCTTC. This encodes CASSVGGTSGRASEQFF. The entire variable domain, with the rest obtained from reference TRBV9 and TRBJ2-1, is as follows: DSGVTQTPKHLITATGQRVTLRCSPRSGDLSVYWYQQSLDQGLQFLIQYYNGEERAKGNILERFSAQQFPDLHSELNLSSLELGDSALYFCASSVGGTSGRASEQFFGPGTRLTVL.

This clone appeared many times. V usage is TRBV11-2 and J usage is TRBJ2-1; 12 nucleotides agree with TRBD2. V was clipped by 6 bases and J by 4 bases; unmatched bases: 4. The CDR3 contains 15 residues. Germline lookup yields CDR1 SGHAT and CDR2 FQNNGV. CDR3 in amino acids: CASSQLAGGYNEQFF. The CDR3, as DNA: TGTGCCAGCAGTCAACTAGCGGGAGGTTACAATGAGCAGTTCTTC.

The chain is built from TRBV3-1 (or the pseudogene TRBV3-2) and TRBJ1-2; D is uncertain. Germline CDR1 reads LGHDT; CDR2 reads YNNKEL (reference sequence). V shed 4 bases and J shed 2 bases, with 8 bases lying between them. The CDR3 is 13 amino acids. CDR3 in amino acids: CASSREANYGYTF. The CDR3 DNA reads as TGTGCCAGCAGCCGCGAAGCCAACTATGGCTACACCTTC.